This T cell receptor (beta chain) was captured by sequencing in a study of blood T cells in healthy people across ages. The germline CDR1 and CDR2 sequences are SGHTA and FQGNSA. This CDR3 region has 14 residues. V gave up 5 bases and J gave up 5 bases, with 16 bases separating them. Together with a sample-barcoded 5' primer, a J-beta primer mix was included in a second PCR lasting roughly 6 to 12 cycles. At least 2.5 million CDR3-containing paired-end reads were obtained per sample. Each CDR3 protein is one row after TCRdb ran MiXCR on the 5' RACE reads. The table lists 1.5 million to 2 million distinct CDR3 sequences, roughly 30% of them singletons. A few counts support this clonotype. Sample donors were healthy Caucasian individuals that came from Russia, aged roughly 6 to 90.

This clonotype was sampled from a woman under 40 in good health. The sample consisted of blood. The V call is TRBV7-2, the J call TRBJ2-7, with a weak D call TRBD2 (5 bases). CDR3 in DNA: TGTGCCAGCAGCCAAGACTATATAAGGAACGAGCAGTACTTC. This gives the protein CASSQDYIRNEQYF.